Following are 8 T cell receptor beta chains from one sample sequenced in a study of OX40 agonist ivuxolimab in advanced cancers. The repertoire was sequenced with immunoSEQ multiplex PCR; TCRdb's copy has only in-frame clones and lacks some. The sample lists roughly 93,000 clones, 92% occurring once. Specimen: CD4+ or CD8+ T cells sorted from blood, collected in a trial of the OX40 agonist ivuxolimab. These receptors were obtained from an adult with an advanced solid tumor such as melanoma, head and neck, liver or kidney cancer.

The CDR3 reads CASSLIGERGQGKFQSSYNEQFF. The CDR3 DNA follows: TGTGCCAGCAGCTTAATTGGGGAGAGGGGACAGGGGAAATTCCAGAGCTCCTACAATGAGCAGTTCTTC. This rearrangement joins TRBV7-3 to TRBJ2-1; 10 bases agree with TRBD1. CDR1 is SGHTA, CDR2 FQGTGA, per germline. V gave up 1 base and J gave up 0 bases; unmatched junction bases: 21. The CDR3 is 23 amino acids.

CDR3 in DNA: TGCAGTGCTAAGGACCGAGAGACCCAGTACTTC. Its protein product is CSAKDRETQYF. This rearrangement joins TRBV20-1 to TRBJ2-5, with no clear D. Deletions cut 4 bases from V and 4 bases from J, with 7 bases between. The CDR3 is 11 residues long. In germline, CDR1 is DFQATT, CDR2 SNEGSKA (reference sequence).

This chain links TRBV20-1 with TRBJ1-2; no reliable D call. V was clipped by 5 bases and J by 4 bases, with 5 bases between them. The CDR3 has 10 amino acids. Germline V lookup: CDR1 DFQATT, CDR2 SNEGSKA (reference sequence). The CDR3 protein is CSAPIYGYTF. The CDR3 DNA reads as TGCAGTGCTCCGATCTATGGCTACACCTTC.

The CDR3 nucleotides are TGCGCCAGCAGAAGGACTAGCGGGAGTCTCAATGAGCAGTTCTTC. Amino acid sequence: CASRRTSGSLNEQFF. The chain combines TRBV5-1 with TRBJ2-1; 13 positions agree with TRBD2. The length of the CDR3 is 15 residues. Germline V lookup: CDR1 SGHRS, CDR2 YFSETQ. Trimming at V came to 5 bases and at J to 6 bases, leaving 5 bases not matched to a gene.

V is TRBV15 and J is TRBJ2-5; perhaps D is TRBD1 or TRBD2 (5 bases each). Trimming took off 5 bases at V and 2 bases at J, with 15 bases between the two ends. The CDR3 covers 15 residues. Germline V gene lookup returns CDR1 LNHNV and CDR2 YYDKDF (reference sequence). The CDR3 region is CATSPGGWGQETQYF. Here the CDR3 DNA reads TGTGCCACCAGCCCAGGCGGATGGGGGCAAGAGACCCAGTACTTC.

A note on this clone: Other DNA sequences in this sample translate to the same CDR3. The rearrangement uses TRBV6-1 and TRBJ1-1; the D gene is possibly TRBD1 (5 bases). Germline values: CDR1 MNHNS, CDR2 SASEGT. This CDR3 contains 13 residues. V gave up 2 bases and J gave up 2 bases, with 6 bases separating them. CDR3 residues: CASSERGNTEAFF. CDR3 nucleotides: TGTGCCAGCAGTGAAAGGGGAAACACTGAAGCTTTCTTT.

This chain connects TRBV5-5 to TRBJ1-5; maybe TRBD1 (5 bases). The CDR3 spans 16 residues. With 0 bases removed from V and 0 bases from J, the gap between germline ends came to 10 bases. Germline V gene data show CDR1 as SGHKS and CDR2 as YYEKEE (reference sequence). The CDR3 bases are TGTGCCAGCAGCTTGGCCGGGACGGCTAGCAATCAGCCCCAGCATTTT. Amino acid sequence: CASSLAGTASNQPQHF. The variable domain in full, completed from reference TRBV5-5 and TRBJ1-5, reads DAGVTQSPTHLIKTRGQQVTLRCSPISGHKSVSWYQQVLGQGPQFIFQYYEKEERGRGNFPDRFSARQFPNYSSELNVNALLLGDSALYLCASSLAGTASNQPQHFGDGTRLSIL.

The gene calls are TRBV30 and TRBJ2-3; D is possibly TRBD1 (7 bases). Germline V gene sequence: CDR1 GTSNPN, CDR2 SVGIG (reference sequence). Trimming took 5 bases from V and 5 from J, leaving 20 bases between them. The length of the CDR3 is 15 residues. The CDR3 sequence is CAWSSHRGLRDTQYF. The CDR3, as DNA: TGTGCCTGGTCCAGTCACAGGGGACTCCGAGATACGCAGTATTTT.